Below are 27 T cell receptor beta chains sequenced from a single sample in a study of response to subunit inactivated influenza vaccine. One entry per CDR3 protein results from TCRdb running MiXCR on the RT-PCR reads. Of 500,000 to 600,000 distinct CDR3 sequences in the sample, roughly 10% were seen once. In addition, the sample was reused for a study of T cells expressing NK-cell markers. That work states: Beta-chain TCR cDNA was generated via 5'RACE template switching with UMIs.

The material sequenced was PBMCs from blood, taken on the day of vaccination. The receptors originated from a man aged 45-65 years who received an inactivated influenza vaccine.

This clonotype showed up just a few times. This chain joins TRBV7-9 and TRBJ2-3; 10 bases line up with TRBD2. This CDR3 spans 16 amino acids. Per germline, CDR1 SEHNR and CDR2 FQNEAQ (reference sequence). The trim removed 5 bases at V and 0 bases at J, leaving 5 bases unmatched. The CDR3 is CASSIRSGRSTDTQYF. The CDR3 nucleotides read TGTGCCAGCAGCATCCGTAGCGGGAGGAGCACAGATACGCAGTATTTT. Looking up the rest from reference TRBV7-9 and TRBJ2-3 gives the full variable domain: DTGVSQNPRHKITKRGQNVTFRCDPISEHNRLYWYRQTLGQGPEFLTYFQNEAQLEKSRLLSDRFSAERPKGSFSTLEIQRTEQGDSAMYLCASSIRSGRSTDTQYFGPGTRLTVL.

The chain recombines TRBV4-3 with TRBJ2-3, with D maybe TRBD1 (6 bases). V dropped 4 bases and J dropped 1 base, with 15 bases sitting between them. The CDR3 runs to 16 residues. Germline CDR1 reads LGHNA; CDR2 reads YSLEER. The CDR3 loop is CASSPGAAGGTDTQYF. The CDR3 DNA follows: TGCGCCAGCAGCCCAGGGGCGGCAGGGGGCACAGATACGCAGTATTTT.

The chain links TRBV3-1 to TRBJ2-7; D is ambiguous. Germline loops: CDR1 LGHDT, CDR2 YNNKEL (reference sequence). The CDR3 is 16 residues long. Trimming took off 0 bases at V and 2 bases at J, with 14 bases between the two ends. CDR3 DNA: TGTGCCAGCAGCCAAGATTCTGCAGTATCTGCCTACGAGCAGTACTTC. Translating it yields CASSQDSAVSAYEQYF.

This clonotype has at least ten counts. The rearrangement links TRBV5-1 to TRBJ1-5; D remains unclear. This CDR3 comprises 14 residues. Germline CDR1 reads SGHRS; CDR2 reads YFSETQ. V lost 4 bases to trimming and J lost 0 bases, with 8 bases between them. The CDR3 sequence is CASSPDGSNQPQHF. CDR3 nucleotide sequence: TGCGCCAGCAGCCCAGACGGTAGCAATCAGCCCCAGCATTTT. The full variable domain, with the rest looked up from reference TRBV5-1 and TRBJ1-5, is KAGVTQTPRYLIKTRGQQVTLSCSPISGHRSVSWYQQTPGQGLQFLFEYFSETQRNKGNFPGRFSGRQFSNSRSEMNVSTLELGDSALYLCASSPDGSNQPQHFGDGTRLSIL.

The rearrangement joins TRBV7-9 to TRBJ1-6; TRBD1 might be the D (5 bases). Germline CDR1 reads SEHNR; CDR2 reads FQNEAQ (reference sequence). CDR3 length: 15 residues. V was trimmed by 0 bases and J by 6 bases, leaving 9 bases between them. CDR3 DNA: TGTGCCAGCAGCTTAGCGCGTGACAGTAATTCACCCCTCCACTTT. It encodes CASSLARDSNSPLHF.

This clonotype was observed many times. This chain links TRBV20-1 with TRBJ2-7, with D perhaps matching TRBD2 (5 bases). The germline gives CDR1 DFQATT, CDR2 SNEGSKA (reference sequence). This CDR3 has 15 residues. The V end was cut by 0 bases, the J end by 2 bases, with 14 bases between. The chain's CDR3 is CSARDSRRVTYEQYF. CDR3 DNA: TGCAGTGCTAGAGATTCCCGGCGGGTAACCTACGAGCAGTACTTC.

This chain joins TRBV29-1 and TRBJ2-7; tentatively, D is TRBD1 (6 bases). Trimming shortened V by 8 bases and J by 0 bases, and 20 bases separated the two germline ends. Looked up from germline, CDR1 is SQVTM and CDR2 is ANQGSEA. The length of the CDR3 is 15 residues. CDR3 residues: CSPPGGWGNSYEQYF. Here the CDR3 DNA reads TGCAGCCCACCTGGGGGCTGGGGTAACTCCTACGAGCAGTACTTC.

The rearrangement links TRBV27 to TRBJ2-5; 7 nucleotides agree with TRBD2. Trimming cost V 4 bases and J 1 base; bases outside gene matches: 3. Germline V lookup: CDR1 MNHEY, CDR2 SMNVEV (reference sequence). This CDR3 region has 14 residues. The CDR3: CASSSQRGQETQYF. DNA for the CDR3: TGTGCCAGCAGTTCCCAGCGGGGCCAAGAGACCCAGTACTTC.

Only a few counts were recorded for this clonotype. This chain links TRBV5-6 with TRBJ2-2, with D perhaps TRBD1 (5 bases). Trimming shortened V by 1 base and J by 3 bases, and 13 bases separated the two germline ends. Germline V gene lookup returns CDR1 SGHDT and CDR2 YYEEEE. The CDR3 totals 16 residues. CDR3 in DNA: TGTGCCAGCAGCTTGCGTGTTCGACAGTACACCGGGGAGCTGTTTTTT. It yields the protein CASSLRVRQYTGELFF.

Points on this clonotype: The junction does not match germline at one end; this may be a read error. This chain links TRBV5-1 with TRBJ2-5; TRBD1 matches 9 bases. The CDR3 runs 16 residues. The germline CDR1 and CDR2 sequences are SGHRS and YFSETQ. The CDR3 bases are TGCCCCAGCAAGGAACAGGGGGCTTACCGCCAAGAGACCCAGTACTTC. This sequence encodes CPSKEQGAYRQETQYF.

The V call is TRBV5-5, the J call TRBJ2-2; D is possibly TRBD2 (6 bases). CDR1 is SGHKS and CDR2 is YYEKEE in the germline V gene (reference sequence). V lost 2 bases, J lost 3 bases, and 11 bases lay in between. The CDR3 covers 15 residues. The chain's CDR3 is CASSFPGTYTGELFF. The CDR3 DNA sequence: TGTGCCAGCAGCTTTCCGGGGACTTACACCGGGGAGCTGTTTTTT.

This clonotype was observed at least ten times. The gene calls are TRBV5-1 and TRBJ2-7; D not resolved. V lost 0 bases, J lost 6 bases, and 13 bases lay in between. The CDR3 runs to 14 residues. CDR1 is SGHRS, CDR2 YFSETQ, per germline. In nucleotides, the CDR3 is TGCGCCAGCAGCTTGGGGCAGTTCAAGTCCGAGCAGTACTTC. Its protein product is CASSLGQFKSEQYF.

This clonotype was counted many times. DNA of the CDR3: TGTGCCAGCAGTTTGGACAGGGGGAGAGATACGCAGTATTTT. Its translation: CASSLDRGRDTQYF. The genes are TRBV28 and TRBJ2-3, with 10 nucleotides matching TRBD1. Per germline, CDR1 MDHEN and CDR2 SYDVKM. J was trimmed by 5 bases and V by 3 bases; bases with no gene match: 2. This CDR3 contains 14 residues.

J is TRBJ1-2 and V is TRBV12-3 or TRBV12-4, with unresolved D. Trimming shortened V by 1 base and J by 7 bases, and 16 bases separated the two germline ends. The CDR3 extends over 15 amino acids. CDR3 nucleotides: TGTGCCAGCAGTTTAGATTTAGGGATCCATCCTGGCTACACCTTC. Encoded protein: CASSLDLGIHPGYTF.

The chain carries TRBV2 and TRBJ2-2, with 7 bases that match TRBD2. The CDR3 spans 17 residues. Germline V gene lookup returns CDR1 SNHLY and CDR2 FYNNEI. J gave up 2 bases and V 4 bases, and 10 bases lay outside the gene matches. The CDR3 DNA reads TGTGCCAGCAGTGCCCTTTGGGAGGGAGCAAACACCGGGGAGCTGTTTTTT. It yields the protein CASSALWEGANTGELFF.

The chain links TRBV12-3 or TRBV12-4 to TRBJ2-1, with 12 positions matching TRBD2. The CDR3 has 15 residues. V lost 7 bases and J lost 7; bases outside the gene matches: 8. This CDR3 reads CASKASGGGRNEQFF. The CDR3 DNA reads TGTGCCAGCAAGGCTAGCGGGGGGGGTAGGAATGAGCAGTTCTTC.

There are a few counts of this clonotype. This chain uses TRBV10-2 with TRBJ2-5; D call uncertain. Germline V lookup: CDR1 WSHSY, CDR2 SAAADI. The CDR3 has 12 amino acids. V dropped 4 bases and J dropped 7 bases, with 10 bases sitting between them. Written as DNA, the CDR3 is TGCGCCAGCAGTGGGCAGAGTCGGACCCAGTACTTC. Its protein product is CASSGQSRTQYF.

This clonotype was recorded at least ten times. V is TRBV5-1 and J is TRBJ2-1; 8 bases align to TRBD2. Germline CDR1 is SGHRS and CDR2 is YFSETQ. The CDR3 is 15 amino acids. V trimming: 0 bases; J trimming: 7 bases; junction bases outside the gene matches: 6. The CDR3 DNA reads TGCGCCAGCAGCTTGGGAGCGGGAGTTGGGAATGAGCAGTTCTTC. It yields the protein CASSLGAGVGNEQFF.

This clonotype showed up just a few times. The chain recombines TRBV18 with TRBJ2-1; a possible D gene is TRBD2 (5 bases). This CDR3 comprises 12 residues. CDR1 KGHSH and CDR2 LQKENI come from the germline V gene. V was cut by 4 bases and J by 14 bases, with 15 bases left in between. CDR3 sequence reads: CASSLDSGIEFF. The DNA for the CDR3 is TGTGCCAGCTCACTTGATTCCGGGATCGAGTTCTTC.

Details on this clonotype: A read error may account for a junction end that differs from germline. The rearrangement links TRBV7-2 to TRBJ2-5, with D possibly being TRBD1 (5 bases). The CDR3 totals 14 residues. The germline CDR1 and CDR2 sequences are SGHTA and FQGNSA. CDR3 sequence: CAGRAGQNQETQYF. CDR3 bases: TGTGCCGGCAGGGCCGGGCAGAACCAAGAGACCCAGTACTTC. Using reference TRBV7-2 and TRBJ2-5 for the parts outside the CDR3, the full variable domain is GAGVSQSPSNKVTEKGKDVELRCDPISGHTALYWYRQSLGQGLEFLIYFQGNSAPDKSGLPSDRFSAERTGGSVSTLTIQRTQQEDSAVYLCAGRAGQNQETQYFGPGTRLLVL.

This chain joins TRBV5-1 and TRBJ2-7, with D perhaps TRBD1 (7 bases). Germline V gives CDR1 SGHRS, CDR2 YFSETQ. Trimming cost V 2 bases and J 4 bases, with 16 bases left between them. The CDR3 consists of 15 residues. The CDR3 bases are TGCGCCAGCAGCTTTTTCCAGGGGGAGGATTACGAGCAGTACTTC. Its protein product is CASSFFQGEDYEQYF.

This clonotype was found a few times. The gene calls are TRBV20-1 and TRBJ2-3; maybe TRBD2 (6 bases). The CDR3 is 11 amino acids. V was shortened by 3 bases and J by 5 bases, with 6 bases between the two germline ends. The germline V gene encodes CDR1 DFQATT and CDR2 SNEGSKA (reference sequence). CDR3 DNA: TGCAGTGCTAGGCGGGAAGATACGCAGTATTTT. It codes for CSARREDTQYF.

V gene TRBV20-1 combines with J gene TRBJ1-5, with D possibly being TRBD1 (5 bases). V was clipped by 5 bases and J by 3 bases, with 11 bases between them. CDR1 is DFQATT and CDR2 is SNEGSKA in the germline V gene (reference sequence). This CDR3 region has 13 residues. The CDR3 DNA reads as TGCAGTGCTGGCCGGGACGTCAATCAGCCCCAGCATTTT. This encodes CSAGRDVNQPQHF.

J is TRBJ2-1 and V is TRBV11-2; D unresolved. The CDR3 is made up of 15 amino acids. The germline V and J ends were trimmed by 5 bases and 4 bases, with 15 bases remaining between them. CDR1 and CDR2 (germline): SGHAT, FQNNGV. The DNA of the CDR3 is TGTGCCAGCAGCGCAGTTTGGCAGTCGTACAATGAGCAGTTCTTC. It is translated as CASSAVWQSYNEQFF.

The chain recombines TRBV5-5 with TRBJ2-1; 10 bases fit TRBD2. V dropped 2 bases and J dropped 0; count of bases not matched to a gene: 8. This CDR3 region has 18 residues. Germline V lookup: CDR1 SGHKS, CDR2 YYEKEE (reference sequence). The CDR3 nucleotides are TGTGCCAGCAGCTTATATATTAGCGGGGGGACCTCCTACAATGAGCAGTTCTTC. This codes for CASSLYISGGTSYNEQFF.

This clonotype showed up many times. CDR3 in DNA: TGTGCCATCAGTGAAGCTGTTCAGGGGAGGGCTGAAGCTTTCTTT. Protein sequence: CAISEAVQGRAEAFF. The genes are TRBV10-3 and TRBJ1-1; maybe TRBD1 (6 bases). Germline V gene data show CDR1 as ENHRY and CDR2 as SYGVKD. Trimming left V 3 bases short and J 6 bases short, with 17 bases between. The CDR3 loop spans 15 amino acids.

This clonotype has more than one count but fewer than ten. The chain is built from TRBV7-9 and TRBJ1-1; 7 nucleotides align to TRBD1. There are 15 residues in the CDR3. Germline loops: CDR1 SEHNR, CDR2 FQNEAQ (reference sequence). V lost 5 bases and J lost 0; bases outside the gene matches: 6. CDR3 nucleotide sequence: TGTGCCAGCAGCATAGACAGGGCCCTGAACACTGAAGCTTTCTTT. Protein sequence: CASSIDRALNTEAFF.